This T cell receptor beta chain was sequenced for a study of OX40 agonist ivuxolimab in advanced cancers. At the level of the study: Each dose-escalation patient presented with hepatocellular carcinoma, melanoma, renal cell or head and neck cancer.

Remarks on this clone: No antigen is known for it.

Study conclusions and caveats: At 0.1 to 3.0 mg/kg, clonal expansion of CD4+ and CD8+ blood T cells had occurred by week 6. Expanded peripheral T cell antigen specificity was not determined.

Profiled with immunoSEQ multiplex PCR; TCRdb holds only in-frame clones, not every one. The table has tens of thousands of clones, about nine tenths seen once. Per germline, CDR1 SGHNT and CDR2 YYREEE (reference sequence). The CDR3 runs 12 residues. V was clipped by 4 bases and J by 4 bases, with 6 bases between them. This TCR derives from an adult with an advanced solid tumor such as melanoma, head and neck, liver or kidney cancer. Specimen: CD4+ or CD8+ T cells sorted from blood, collected in a trial of the OX40 agonist ivuxolimab. The V and J genes are TRBV5-4 and TRBJ1-5; no firm D call. CDR3 DNA sequence: TGTGCCAGCAGCCGAAGAAATCAGCCCCAGCATTTT. Amino acids: CASSRRNQPQHF. The complete variable domain, with remaining parts taken from reference TRBV5-4 and TRBJ1-5, reads ETGVTQSPTHLIKTRGQQVTLRCSSQSGHNTVSWYQQALGQGPQFIFQYYREEENGRGNFPPRFSGLQFPNYSSELNVNALELDDSALYLCASSRRNQPQHFGDGTRLSIL.